This T cell receptor (beta chain) was profiled in a study of cytomegalovirus exposure and HLA in healthy donors (dated by TCRdb to 2017 to 2019). Regarding the complete study: An earlier analysis of roughly 500 of the donors reported more than 250 Gb of sequence data and around 120 million unique TCR beta sequences from about 200 million T cells. Of the 398 genotyped donors, approximately 80% fell in the genetic ancestry cluster associated with self-reported Caucasian donors. In the later analysis, no new phenotypic data were used to find candidate immune exposures; instead, reliance was placed on TCR beta sequences and their occurrence across donors. Every discovery cohort repertoire had been produced on one sequencing platform. To study patterns of TCR occurrence, a later analysis re-analyzed previously published TCR beta repertoires from around 660 donors and added high-resolution HLA genotyping. Five DR-DQ haplotypes were treated as single units for association and clustering because of strong linkage in the cohort. The study aimed to test whether cataloging public T cell receptors could reveal signatures of past pathogen exposure. An earlier analysis of several hundred of the donors used high-throughput TCR beta sequencing to judge whether each TCR beta V gene segment behaved as functional or pseudogenic. Alongside the repertoire data, information on donor age, sex, ethnicity and CMV serostatus was compiled. Roughly 300 gigabases of sequencing data and approximately 85 million unique TCR sequences were included in an early release covering 500 to 750 HLA-typed donors. The study combined high-throughput TCR immunosequencing, statistical association of individual TCRs with disease status, and machine learning to predict cytomegalovirus infection status. Typing coverage varied by locus: roughly 620-640 donors for A, B, C, DRB1 and DQB1; roughly 560 for DQA1; about 570 for DPA1; around 450 for DPB1. Both class I and class II loci were covered by HLA typing, at four-digit resolution. The study profiled the T cell repertoires of approximately 700 subjects by immunosequencing and related them to cytomegalovirus serostatus. Among roughly 400 genotyped donors of the cohort, an average of around 240,000 unique TCR beta nucleotide sequences was sequenced per donor, of which 15% to 20% were non-productive. Genome-wide SNP genotypes for about 60% of the 666 donors were used in a later genetic analysis, which treated that subset as a discovery cohort. Besides the first cohort of approximately 710 subjects, a separate validation cohort made up of 120 different subjects was used. The investigation overall reported the following: A later analysis found that most CMV-associated TCR beta chains appeared HLA-restricted, with HLA associations seemingly driven largely by CMV exposure. Linkage disequilibrium might explain the correlated functional status among segregating V segments, but an unknown experimental factor could not be ruled out. A later analysis associated some 17,000 TCR beta sequences with specific HLA alleles at a false discovery rate of 0.05. The study gave a list of about 160 TCR beta chains associated with cytomegalovirus. In vitro tests confirmed that three of the cytomegalovirus-associated TCR beta chains recognize cytomegalovirus antigens. A group of highly shared sequence variants was considered likely to be a technical artifact of the sequencing pipeline. A further reported finding was that TCR beta sequences accurately predicted the HLA-A and HLA-B alleles for most subjects in the first cohort. In a later genetic analysis, fewer N-insertions in productive TCRs were reported among donors in an Asian-associated ancestry cluster than the roughly 670-donor mean. In a later analysis, HLA-associated TCR beta chains were found to be more clonally expanded and to have lower generation probabilities than equally common non-associated chains. Roughly 15 rarely observed V segments, including chromosome 9 orphons, were excluded from the earlier analysis of approximately 500 of the donors because counts were too low. In a later analysis, TCR association rates were found to vary across HLA loci, with the most associated TCRs seen for DRB1 alleles and the fewest for HLA-C alleles. CMV serostatus was the only immune exposure information available for the cohort. The classifier was reported to diagnose cytomegalovirus status with high specificity and sensitivity in both the original cohort and the validation cohort. In a later analysis, several top co-occurrence clusters were reported to appear linked to parvovirus B19, influenza, CMV and Epstein-Barr virus. The presence/absence analyses assumed that sequencing depth was roughly uniform across donors, and that assumption may not be true. Most TCR sequences were observed very rarely across donors, whereas some public TCRs were present in many individuals. Assigning TCR associations to individual alleles was difficult when HLA alleles, especially DR and DQ, strongly co-occurred. Because HLA typing was unavailable for some donors at each locus, only the typed subset was used in association tests. Broadly in line with IMGT annotations, most TCR beta V segments showed up in productive rearrangements about 90% or about 30% of the time in an earlier analysis of several hundred of the donors. A later genetic analysis associated a missense DCLRE1C variant with V-gene and J-gene trimming of TCR beta chains, and an independent cohort replicated the association. In this cohort, only TCR beta chains were sequenced, and detectable features were limited by the absence of alpha or paired-chain data. It was suggested by the authors that the approach could potentially be generalized to other disease states and immunological phenotypes.

Regarding this clone: Its antigen is unknown. Base qualities were left out, and no much larger clone turns up one base away.

Receptor libraries were prepared by the immunoSEQ multiplex PCR assay. The multiplex PCR relied on a mix of 60 forward primers for TCR Vbeta segments and 13 reverse primers for TCR Jbeta segments. A multiplex PCR assay on genomic DNA amplified the CDR3 region of rearranged TCR beta genes. The amplified TCR beta libraries were sequenced on the Illumina HiSeq System as 87-base-pair reads. The authors' analysis ran thus. In a later analysis, 70 million to 95 million unique TCR beta chains were counted across the roughly 610 repertoires, and roughly 11 million of these chains were shared by at least two donors. A nearest-neighbor algorithm error-corrected the raw reads and collapsed the reads into unique sequences, merging closely related sequences to remove PCR and sequencing errors. Alignment of CDR3 sequences to IMGT reference sequences was used to assign V, D and J gene segments. For a sequence to be retained, at least a six-nucleotide match to both a V gene segment and a J gene segment was required. A rearrangement counted as productive if the CDR3 had no stop codons and remained in frame with V and J, and every other rearrangement counted as non-productive. CDR3 was defined according to IMGT convention as the region running from the second conserved V-encoded cysteine to the conserved J-encoded phenylalanine. The earlier analysis of about 570 of the donors excluded any sequence lacking an unambiguous match to a single V gene segment. In an earlier analysis of 587 of the donors, V segments were called functional above 56.7% productive rearrangements and were called segregating when the between-donor standard deviation exceeded 5%. To diagnose cytomegalovirus status from the catalog of TCR beta chain sequences, a statistical classification framework was built. V and J gene assignment, in a later analysis, came from comparing TCR nucleotide sequences with IMGT/GENE-DB human TR gene sequences. Using the TCRdist pipeline, a later analysis assigned CDR3 sequences along with most-parsimonious VDJ recombination scenarios. In a later analysis, each TCR beta chain was defined by its CDR3 amino acid sequence together with its V-gene family, and reads lacking a unique V-gene family were excluded. A later analysis removed over 500 highly shared, low-generation-probability nucleotide sequences to deal with suspected cross-contamination and a sequencing artifact. For each public chain, a later analysis derived a clonal expansion index from normalized ranks of inferred template counts within each repertoire. In a later analysis, generation probabilities were computed using a VDJ recombination model fitted to out-of-frame rearrangements, and the results were checked against IGoR. In a later analysis, TCR-TCR, TCR-HLA and TCR-CMV co-occurrence was scored with hypergeometric tests, and a repertoire-size bias correction was applied to TCR pairs. In a later analysis, false discovery rates were estimated by permuting HLA or CMV assignments 20 times. A later analysis grouped co-occurring TCRs with DBSCAN, adding TCRdist sequence similarity when clustering within HLA-allele-positive subsets. For co-occurrence clustering, repertoires with fewer than 30,000 or more than 120,000 public chains were excluded, along with four to six repertoires with anomalous nucleotide sharing. Not all clones reach the TCRdb copy of this immuneACCESS table, which keeps in-frame sequences only. Checked studies attribute under half of the gap to unresolved V genes and leave the rest unexplained. Clone size and the V and J calls come from that table; the DNA yielded D and trimming. This sample comprises approximately 74,000 clones, more than 70% of them detected only once. The ten biggest clones cover 9.7% of the sample.

The cohort consisted of 600 to 700 healthy bone marrow donors. All cohort members were sampled while nominally healthy, although unrecorded immune exposures were likely present. The donor tested CMV seronegative, placing the donor among the 350 or so seronegative members of the cohort. Every donor gave a peripheral blood sample, and the peripheral blood mononuclear cells from that sample were used for TCR beta sequencing. Genomic DNA extraction from the blood cell samples was performed with the Qiagen DNeasy Blood Extraction Kit. The origin of this receptor is a man aged 35 to 55 in good health and CMV-seronegative. Sequenced: PBMCs.

The CDR3: CASTLTGRETQYF. The nucleotide sequence reads TGTGCCAGCACCCTGACAGGGCGAGAGACCCAGTACTTC. The chain employs TRBV5-5 and TRBJ2-5, with 7 central nucleotides matching TRBD1. The germline V gene (reference sequence) specifies SGHKS as CDR1 and YYEKEE as CDR2. Taken from cysteine to phenylalanine, the CDR3 has 13 residues. The DNA shown is the 39-base CDR3, in frame from base 1. Unmatched junction bases come to 6, with V trimmed by 6 bases and J by 4 bases.